Presented here are 9 T cell receptor beta chains from one specimen sequenced in a study of cytomegalovirus exposure and HLA in healthy donors. Vbeta (60) and Jbeta (13) primers were used in the PCR. Clones were read by immunoSEQ multiplex PCR, and TCRdb kept only the in-frame ones, dropping some. The table shows 150,000 to 200,000 clones, with over 70% occurring only once. The sequenced sample consisted of PBMCs. These TCRs come from a female donor in good health and CMV-seronegative.

In nucleotides, the CDR3 is TGTGCCAGCAGTGAACTTGCGCCCGCCCGTGAAAAACTGTTTTTT. Its translation: CASSELAPAREKLFF. V is TRBV6-1 and J is TRBJ1-4; D remains ambiguous. Deletions cut 2 bases from V and 7 bases from J, with 14 bases between. From germline, CDR1 is MNHNS and CDR2 SASEGT. The CDR3 sequence is 15 residues long.

This clone appeared a single time. The chain recombines TRBV14 with TRBJ1-2; D remains ambiguous. The germline V gene encodes CDR1 SGHDN and CDR2 FVKESK. Deletions cut 3 bases from V and 5 bases from J, with 16 bases between. The CDR3 runs 15 residues. The CDR3 bases are TGTGCCAGCAGCCACGTCGACCGGGTGTTTTATGGCTACACCTTC. It translates to CASSHVDRVFYGYTF.

This clone occurred a few times. The gene calls are TRBV15 and TRBJ2-7; 7 bases are a match to TRBD2. J was trimmed by 3 bases and V by 0 bases; bases with no gene match: 5. Germline V gene data show CDR1 as LNHNV and CDR2 as YYDKDF (reference sequence). The length of the CDR3 is 15 residues. This CDR3 is CATSRDPSGNYEQYF. CDR3 DNA sequence: TGTGCCACCAGCAGAGATCCTAGCGGAAACTACGAGCAGTACTTC.

The rearrangement joins TRBV5-6 to TRBJ2-3, with 7 bases that match TRBD1. V was clipped by 0 bases and J by 4 bases; unmatched bases: 5. The germline V gene has CDR1 SGHDT and CDR2 YYEEEE. This CDR3 spans 15 amino acids. CDR3 sequence reads: CASSLGQGLADTQYF. CDR3 DNA sequence: TGTGCCAGCAGCTTGGGACAGGGATTGGCAGATACGCAGTATTTT.

The chain employs TRBV19 and TRBJ2-5; 9 bases match TRBD1. The CDR3 runs 15 residues. Trimming at V came to 3 bases and at J to 4 bases, leaving 6 bases not matched to a gene. Germline CDR1 LNHDA, CDR2 SQIVND (reference sequence). CDR3 sequence reads: CASSIRTGAGETQYF. CDR3 DNA sequence: TGTGCCAGTAGTATTCGGACAGGGGCGGGAGAGACCCAGTACTTC.

The chain couples TRBV27 to TRBJ2-2; 8 nucleotides match TRBD2. The ends lost 6 bases at V and 6 bases at J; junction bases unmatched: 15. Germline lookup yields CDR1 MNHEY and CDR2 SMNVEV (reference sequence). This CDR3 is 17 amino acids long. The CDR3 loop is CASRRGSGSSVAGELFF. The CDR3 region has the DNA TGTGCCAGCAGAAGAGGAAGCGGGAGTAGTGTAGCCGGGGAGCTGTTTTTT.

The chain uses TRBV7-9 and TRBJ1-4, with TRBD1 matching 11 bases. The CDR3 totals 14 residues. Trimming removed 3 bases from V and 7 bases from J; junction bases left unmatched: 1. Germline-derived CDR1 and CDR2 are SEHNR and FQNEAQ (reference sequence). The CDR3 loop is CASSLGTGGEKLFF. DNA for the CDR3: TGTGCCAGCAGCTTGGGGACAGGGGGTGAAAAACTGTTTTTT.

The J gene is TRBJ2-7, the V gene TRBV7-6; 11 bases match TRBD2. Germline values: CDR1 SGHVS, CDR2 FNYEAQ. With V trimmed by 7 bases and J by 3 bases, 8 bases remained unmatched. CDR3 length equals 15 residues. The chain's CDR3 is CASTLGTSGIYEQYF. The CDR3 DNA sequence: TGTGCCAGCACCCTAGGGACTAGCGGAATCTACGAGCAGTACTTC.

The chain employs TRBV11-1 and TRBJ2-5, with D perhaps matching TRBD1 (6 bases). Trimming cost V 1 base and J 5 bases, with 17 bases left between them. Germline V gene lookup returns CDR1 SGHAT and CDR2 FQDESV (reference sequence). The CDR3 is made up of 16 amino acids. CDR3 protein: CASSLGMLGARETQYF. The DNA of the CDR3 is TGTGCCAGCAGCTTAGGAATGTTGGGGGCACGGGAGACCCAGTACTTC.